The 16 T cell receptor beta chains given below trace back to one sample, sequenced in a study of blood T cell repertoires in COVID-19. Produced via immunoSEQ multiplex PCR; TCRdb's table is partial and in-frame only. This table holds around 180,000 clones, 70% to 90% found once. Sequenced: peripheral blood. These receptors were collected from a woman younger than 45 with acute or convalescent COVID-19.

The rearrangement uses TRBV5-5 and TRBJ2-5; D is perhaps TRBD2 (6 bases). CDR1 is SGHKS, CDR2 YYEKEE, per germline (reference sequence). The V end lost 6 bases, the J end lost 2 bases, and 14 bases lay between the germline ends. This CDR3 has 14 residues. CDR3 DNA: TGTGCCAGCACCTGGGCCGGGACTCAAGAGACCCAGTACTTC. Translating it yields CASTWAGTQETQYF.

This chain joins TRBV3-1 (or the pseudogene TRBV3-2) and TRBJ2-1; D perhaps matches TRBD2 (6 bases). CDR1 and CDR2 (germline): LGHDT, YNNKEL (reference sequence). This CDR3 region has 15 residues. The ends were cut back, 4 bases at V and 0 bases at J, with 10 bases in the middle. The CDR3 DNA sequence: TGTGCCAGCAGCCTTAGCGGTCGCTCCTACAATGAGCAGTTCTTC. It translates to CASSLSGRSYNEQFF.

The rearrangement links TRBV27 to TRBJ2-1; no firm D call. V lost 8 bases to trimming and J lost 0 bases, with 8 bases between them. The CDR3 extends over 13 amino acids. CDR1 is MNHEY and CDR2 is SMNVEV in the germline V gene (reference sequence). Written as DNA, the CDR3 is TGTGCCAGCTGGTCGAGCTCCTACAATGAGCAGTTCTTC. Encoded protein: CASWSSSYNEQFF.

This rearrangement joins TRBV7-9 to TRBJ2-1; the D is unclear. The germline V and J ends were trimmed by 4 bases and 6 bases, with 16 bases remaining between them. Germline CDR1 SEHNR, CDR2 FQNEAQ (reference sequence). This CDR3 has 15 amino acids. CDR3 loop: CASSSSSGSVNEQFF. Written as DNA, the CDR3 is TGTGCCAGCAGCTCCTCTTCCGGGTCGGTCAATGAGCAGTTCTTC.

The genes are TRBV19 and TRBJ2-1, with D unresolved. V lost 3 bases and J 0 bases, leaving 9 bases between the germline ends. The CDR3 covers 15 residues. CDR1 is LNHDA and CDR2 is SQIVND in the germline V gene (reference sequence). CDR3 nucleotide sequence: TGTGCCAGTAGTATGGTTCCTAGCTCCTACAATGAGCAGTTCTTC. This encodes CASSMVPSSYNEQFF. Drawing the rest from reference TRBV19 and TRBJ2-1, the complete variable domain is DGGITQSPKYLFRKEGQNVTLSCEQNLNHDAMYWYRQDPGQGLRLIYYSQIVNDFQKGDIAEGYSVSREKKESFPLTVTSAQKNPTAFYLCASSMVPSSYNEQFFGPGTRLTVL.

The rearrangement joins TRBV28 to TRBJ1-4; no clear D gene. Germline CDR1 is MDHEN and CDR2 is SYDVKM. The V end was cut by 6 bases, the J end by 6 bases, with 5 bases between. The CDR3 runs 11 residues. For the CDR3, the DNA is TGTGCCAGCAGACTCCATGAAAAACTGTTTTTT. This encodes CASRLHEKLFF.

The chain joins TRBV5-6 to TRBJ1-2, with 12 bases aligning to TRBD1. Germline V lookup: CDR1 SGHDT, CDR2 YYEEEE. J gave up 8 bases and V 4 bases, and 21 bases lay outside the gene matches. The CDR3 extends over 19 amino acids. For the CDR3, the DNA is TGTGCCAGCAGCCTCGGGACAGGGGGCTCACCTCCCCCTGGGGGGGGCTACACCTTC. It encodes CASSLGTGGSPPPGGGYTF.

V is TRBV5-6 and J is TRBJ1-1, with TRBD1 matching over 8 bases. The ends lost 4 bases at V and 1 base at J; junction bases unmatched: 6. Per the germline V gene, CDR1 is SGHDT and CDR2 is YYEEEE. The CDR3 sequence is 15 residues long. The CDR3 loop is CASSLWDRSNTEAFF. The CDR3 bases are TGTGCCAGCAGCCTCTGGGACAGGTCGAACACTGAAGCTTTCTTT.

The gene calls are TRBV9 and TRBJ2-7; 9 bases map to TRBD2. The germline V gene encodes CDR1 SGDLS and CDR2 YYNGEE. V trimming: 4 bases; J trimming: 6 bases; junction bases outside the gene matches: 11. This CDR3 is built from 15 residues. Here the CDR3 DNA reads TGTGCCAGCAGCCCAGATGCGGGAGGGCCCCTCGAGCAGTACTTC. Its translation is CASSPDAGGPLEQYF.

The gene calls are TRBV2 and TRBJ2-3, with 10 nucleotides matching TRBD2. The CDR3 spans 15 residues. The germline V gene encodes CDR1 SNHLY and CDR2 FYNNEI. V trimming: 1 base; J trimming: 4 bases; junction bases outside the gene matches: 2. The CDR3 bases are TGTGCCAGCAGTGAAGGGCTAGCGGGAGCAGATACGCAGTATTTT. It encodes CASSEGLAGADTQYF.

This chain links TRBV18 with TRBJ2-1; D unresolved. Trimming left V 1 base short and J 11 bases short, with 6 bases between. The germline gives CDR1 KGHSH, CDR2 LQKENI. The CDR3 is 11 residues long. The CDR3 DNA reads as TGTGCCAGCTCACCACATCGTCAGCAGTTCTTC. It translates to CASSPHRQQFF.

The chain employs TRBV29-1 and TRBJ2-1; D not resolved. CDR1 SQVTM and CDR2 ANQGSEA come from the germline V gene. The CDR3 loop spans 14 amino acids. V was shortened by 7 bases and J by 7 bases, with 20 bases between the two germline ends. The CDR3, as DNA: TGCAGCGCTGATTTTTTGGCCCCTCTTAATGAGCAGTTCTTC. This sequence encodes CSADFLAPLNEQFF.

This chain links TRBV7-2 with TRBJ2-3; D call uncertain. V lost 5 bases, J lost 2 bases, and 8 bases lay in between. In germline, CDR1 is SGHTA, CDR2 FQGNSA. The CDR3 extends over 13 amino acids. The chain's CDR3 is CASSRRNTDTQYF. In nucleotides, the CDR3 is TGTGCCAGCAGCCGGAGAAACACAGATACGCAGTATTTT.

The chain is built from TRBV28 and TRBJ2-7; D unclear. From germline, CDR1 is MDHEN and CDR2 SYDVKM. Trimming took 8 bases from V and 2 from J, leaving 10 bases between them. This CDR3 has 12 residues. In nucleotides, the CDR3 is TGTGCCAGCCTGCGGAGCACCTACGAGCAGTACTTC. Amino acid sequence: CASLRSTYEQYF.

The chain joins TRBV11-3 to TRBJ2-7; weak D call: TRBD2 (5 bases). Germline assignment: CDR1 SGHNT and CDR2 YENEEA. Trimming took off 1 base at V and 7 bases at J, with 5 bases between the two ends. This CDR3 has 11 residues. The CDR3: CASSLVAEQYF. In DNA form, the CDR3 reads TGTGCCAGCAGCTTAGTAGCGGAGCAGTACTTC.

The chain carries TRBV6-1 and TRBJ2-1; 9 bases agree with TRBD1. CDR3 length: 12 residues. J was trimmed by 9 bases and V by 6 bases; bases with no gene match: 3. The V gene's germline CDR1 is MNHNS and CDR2 SASEGT. This CDR3 reads CASRQGAVEQFF. DNA of the CDR3: TGTGCCAGCAGACAGGGGGCGGTTGAGCAGTTCTTC.